This T cell receptor beta chain appears in the sequencing data of a study of T cell responses to AZD1222 COVID-19 vaccine. Using immunoSEQ multiplex PCR, the repertoire was profiled, and TCRdb retains in-frame clones only, with some absent. The sample contains 100,000 to 110,000 clones, 80% to 95% of which appear only once. Study-wide results and limits: Only five or six individuals given AZD1222 were seropositive at baseline. Nearly half of spike-specific TCRs reportedly target unmutated variant regions. Clonal diversity may have been underestimated, and the donors were mostly white British, with more females than males.

In regard to this clone: The antigen is unknown.

The V end lost 0 bases, the J end lost 4 bases, and 20 bases lay between the germline ends. Germline V gene data show CDR1 as SGHRS and CDR2 as YFSETQ. CDR3 length: 17 amino acids. V is TRBV5-1 and J is TRBJ2-7; D may be TRBD1 (6 bases). The material was peripheral blood, obtained on day 0 of AZD1222 vaccination. This receptor was identified in an adult in good health. The CDR3 loop is CASSLGRKRDTLYEQYF. The DNA of the CDR3 is TGCGCCAGCAGCTTGGGCAGGAAAAGGGACACGCTATACGAGCAGTACTTC.